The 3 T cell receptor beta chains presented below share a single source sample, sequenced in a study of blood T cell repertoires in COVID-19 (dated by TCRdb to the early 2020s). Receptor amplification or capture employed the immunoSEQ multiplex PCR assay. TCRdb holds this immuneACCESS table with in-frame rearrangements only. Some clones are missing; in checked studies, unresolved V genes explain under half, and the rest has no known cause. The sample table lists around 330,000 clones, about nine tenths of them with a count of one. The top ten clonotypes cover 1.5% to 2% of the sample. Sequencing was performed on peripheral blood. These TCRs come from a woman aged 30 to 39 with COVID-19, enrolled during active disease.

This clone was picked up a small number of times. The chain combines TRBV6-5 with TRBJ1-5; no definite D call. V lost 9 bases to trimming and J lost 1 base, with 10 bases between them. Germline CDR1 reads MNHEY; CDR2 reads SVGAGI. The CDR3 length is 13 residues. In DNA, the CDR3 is TGTGCCAGTTCCTTTTCGAGCAATCAGCCCCAGCATTTT. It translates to CASSFSSNQPQHF.

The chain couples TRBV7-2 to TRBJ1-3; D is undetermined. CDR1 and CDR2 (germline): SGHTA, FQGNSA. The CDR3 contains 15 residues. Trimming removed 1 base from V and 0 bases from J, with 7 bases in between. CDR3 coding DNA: TGTGCCAGCAGCTTAGGTGGAGGCTCTGGAAACACCATATATTTT. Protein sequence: CASSLGGGSGNTIYF.

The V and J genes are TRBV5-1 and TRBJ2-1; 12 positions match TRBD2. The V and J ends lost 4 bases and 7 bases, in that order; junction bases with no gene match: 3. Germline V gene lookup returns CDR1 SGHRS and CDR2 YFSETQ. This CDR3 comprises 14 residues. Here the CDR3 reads CASSRGTSGNEQFF. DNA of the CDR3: TGCGCCAGCAGCCGCGGGACTAGCGGGAATGAGCAGTTCTTC.